Listed here is a single T cell receptor beta chain. These data are taken from a study of shared clonotypes between healthy human individuals. The repertoire was sequenced with immunoSEQ multiplex PCR; TCRdb's copy has only in-frame clones and lacks some. The data show hundreds of thousands of clones, roughly three quarters seen once. The sequenced sample was PBMCs. This clonotype was obtained from a woman aged 40 to 50 in good health. Some clones in this sample may be carry-over from other donors' samples.

Written as DNA, the CDR3 is TGTGCCAGCAGCTCGAGCCCATCCTACGAGCAGTACTTC. Translated: CASSSSPSYEQYF. This sequence joins TRBV5-6 and TRBJ2-7; D uncertain. This CDR3 spans 13 amino acids. The V gene lost 3 bases and the J gene lost 1 base, with 8 bases spanning the gap. Germline-derived CDR1 and CDR2 are SGHDT and YYEEEE.